This TCR beta chain came from a study of blood T cell repertoires in COVID-19. Study as a whole: Samples taken during acute and convalescent COVID-19 were collected in the United States, Italy and Spain.

Germline V gives CDR1 SGHVS, CDR2 FQNEAQ. There are 14 residues in the CDR3. The ends were cut back, 0 bases at V and 5 bases at J, with 7 bases in the middle. As processed by the authors: Amplified reference gene primers provided the basis for estimating nucleated cell counts. TCRdb's copy holds only in-frame clones and misses some; the assay was immunoSEQ multiplex PCR. D and trimming come from the DNA, and the V and J calls and clone size come from that table. The table lists some 320,000 clones, more than 75% of them singletons. Sequencing used peripheral blood. This rearrangement joins TRBV7-8 to TRBJ1-4, with D uncertain. This TCR was recovered from a woman in her fifties or sixties who had recovered from COVID-19. CDR3 region: CASSLARRNEKLFF. CDR3 coding DNA: TGTGCCAGCAGCTTAGCCAGGAGGAATGAAAAACTGTTTTTT.